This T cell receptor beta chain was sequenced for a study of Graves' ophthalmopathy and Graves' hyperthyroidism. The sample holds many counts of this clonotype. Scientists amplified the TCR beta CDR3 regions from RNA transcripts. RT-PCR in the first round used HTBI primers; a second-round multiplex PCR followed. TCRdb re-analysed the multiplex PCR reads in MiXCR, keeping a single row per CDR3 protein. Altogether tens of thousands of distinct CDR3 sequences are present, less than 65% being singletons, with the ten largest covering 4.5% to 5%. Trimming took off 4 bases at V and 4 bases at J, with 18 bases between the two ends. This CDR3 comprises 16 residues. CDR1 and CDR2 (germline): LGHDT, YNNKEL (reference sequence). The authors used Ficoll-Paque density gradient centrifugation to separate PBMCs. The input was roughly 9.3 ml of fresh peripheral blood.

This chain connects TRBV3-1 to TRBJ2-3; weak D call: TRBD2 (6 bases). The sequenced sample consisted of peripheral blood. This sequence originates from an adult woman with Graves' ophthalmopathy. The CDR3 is CASSPFAGGPSDTQYF. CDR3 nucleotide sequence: TGTGCCAGCAGCCCCTTCGCTGGAGGGCCGTCAGATACGCAGTATTTT.